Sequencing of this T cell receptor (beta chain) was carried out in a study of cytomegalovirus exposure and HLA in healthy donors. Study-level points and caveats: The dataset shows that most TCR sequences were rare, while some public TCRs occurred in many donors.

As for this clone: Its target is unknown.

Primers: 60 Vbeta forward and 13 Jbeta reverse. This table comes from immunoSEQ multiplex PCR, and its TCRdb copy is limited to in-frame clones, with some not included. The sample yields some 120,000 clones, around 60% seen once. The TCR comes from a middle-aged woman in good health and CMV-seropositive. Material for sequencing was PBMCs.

The CDR3 DNA follows: TGTGCGACCCAGGATGGCTCCTACGAGCAGTACTTC. This encodes CATQDGSYEQYF. This chain joins TRBV7-8 and TRBJ2-5; the D is unclear. TRBJ2-7 matches the DNA end more closely, so the J call is doubtful. This CDR3 is built from 12 residues. CDR1 is SGHVS, CDR2 FQNEAQ, per germline.